Listed below are T cell receptor beta chains from one sample, sequenced in a study of shared T cell receptors in the human thymus. Repertoires were generated with immunoSEQ multiplex PCR, while TCRdb's copy carries only in-frame clones and drops some. The repertoire holds 720,000 or so clones, with approximately 85% as singletons. This same sample was also taken into another study, of human thymus T cells.

The specimen sequenced was thymocytes. Receptor source: a girl less than two years old with a congenital heart defect. Each CDR3 is given with its conserved first and last residue. D genes are given only for firm matches. A row's size may be missing; if present it is once, few, many or a size class.

len: 13; d_gene: -; v_gene: TRBV4-2; j_gene: TRBJ1-2; abundance: -; CDR3nt: TGTGCCAGCTTCGGGGGGAATTCCTATGGCTACACCTTC; CDR3aa: CASFGGNSYGYTF
len: 16; d_gene: TRBD1; v_gene: TRBV19; j_gene: TRBJ1-1; abundance: -; CDR3nt: TGTGCCAGTAGTGCCCCTTTGTGGACAGGTTACACTGAAGCTTTCTTT; CDR3aa: CASSAPLWTGYTEAFF
len: 16; d_gene: TRBD1; v_gene: TRBV19; j_gene: TRBJ1-6; abundance: -; CDR3nt: TGTGCCAGTAGCGAACAACCGGGACAGGGAGGTTCACCCCTCCACTTT; CDR3aa: CASSEQPGQGGSPLHF
len: 13; d_gene: -; v_gene: TRBV5-8; j_gene: TRBJ1-2; abundance: -; CDR3nt: TGTGCCAGCAGCTTGGGGAAACCCAGACAGGATTTATTC; CDR3aa: CASSLGKPRQDLF
len: 14; d_gene: -; v_gene: TRBV7-4; j_gene: TRBJ1-2; abundance: -; CDR3nt: TGTGCCAGCAGCTTAGCGGAGGGTAACTATGGCTACACCTTC; CDR3aa: CASSLAEGNYGYTF
len: 16; d_gene: TRBD1; v_gene: TRBV12-5; j_gene: TRBJ1-2; abundance: -; CDR3nt: TGTGCTAGTGGCCAAGAGAAACAGGGGAAGGGGTATGGCTACACCTTC; CDR3aa: CASGQEKQGKGYGYTF
len: 20; d_gene: -; v_gene: TRBV4-1; j_gene: TRBJ1-3; abundance: -; CDR3nt: TGCGCCAGCAGCCAAGATCGGAACTTTACAGGAGGGGAAACTGGAAACACCATATATTTT; CDR3aa: CASSQDRNFTGGETGNTIYF
len: 11; d_gene: -; v_gene: TRBV28; j_gene: TRBJ1-2; abundance: -; CDR3nt: TGTGCCAGCAGAGGGCCGGGGGGCTACACCTTC; CDR3aa: CASRGPGGYTF
len: 14; d_gene: TRBD1; v_gene: TRBV10-3; j_gene: TRBJ1-2; abundance: -; CDR3nt: TGTGCCATCGCCCCCCGCCGGGACAGGGGATCCTACACCTTC; CDR3aa: CAIAPRRDRGSYTF
len: 15; d_gene: -; v_gene: TRBV11-3; j_gene: TRBJ2-7; abundance: -; CDR3nt: TGTGCCAGCAGCGTAAGGAGAAGACCTTTCTACGAGCAGTACTTC; CDR3aa: CASSVRRRPFYEQYF
len: 16; d_gene: TRBD1; v_gene: TRBV10-1; j_gene: TRBJ1-1; abundance: -; CDR3nt: TGCGCCAGCAGTGATTCTCGGGACAGGGTGAGAACTGAAGCTTTCTTT; CDR3aa: CASSDSRDRVRTEAFF
len: 14; d_gene: -; v_gene: TRBV7-9; j_gene: TRBJ1-3; abundance: once; CDR3nt: TGTGCCAGCAGATGGGAGGGACGGGGAAACACCATATATTTT; CDR3aa: CASRWEGRGNTIYF
len: 14; d_gene: -; v_gene: TRBV2; j_gene: TRBJ2-7; abundance: few; CDR3nt: TGTGCCAGCAGAGGACAGTCCGTTACCTACGAGCAGTACTTC; CDR3aa: CASRGQSVTYEQYF